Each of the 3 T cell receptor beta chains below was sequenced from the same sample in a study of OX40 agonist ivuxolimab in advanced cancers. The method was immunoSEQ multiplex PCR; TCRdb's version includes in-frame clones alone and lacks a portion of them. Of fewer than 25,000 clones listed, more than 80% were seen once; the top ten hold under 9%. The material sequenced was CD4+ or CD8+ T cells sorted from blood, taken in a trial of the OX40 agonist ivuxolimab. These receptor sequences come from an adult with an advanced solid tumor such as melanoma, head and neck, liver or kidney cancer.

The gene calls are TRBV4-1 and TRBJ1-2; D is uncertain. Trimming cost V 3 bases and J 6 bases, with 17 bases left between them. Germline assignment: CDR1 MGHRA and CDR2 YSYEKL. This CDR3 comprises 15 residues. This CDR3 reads CASSHLSGQDNGYTF. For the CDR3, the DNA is TGCGCCAGCAGCCACCTGAGTGGGCAGGATAATGGCTACACCTTC.

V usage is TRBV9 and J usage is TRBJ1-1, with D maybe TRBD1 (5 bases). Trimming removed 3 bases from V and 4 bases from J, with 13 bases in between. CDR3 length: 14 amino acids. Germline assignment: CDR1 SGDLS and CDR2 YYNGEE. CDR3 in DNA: TGTGCCAGCAGCGGCCGGGGGGGAGGCACTGAAGCTTTCTTT. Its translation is CASSGRGGGTEAFF.

CDR3 region: CASSAEGRTSGLYEQYF. In DNA form, the CDR3 reads TGTGCCAGCAGCGCAGAAGGGAGGACTAGCGGACTCTACGAGCAGTACTTC. J is TRBJ2-7 and V is TRBV9; 10 bases are shared with TRBD2. V dropped 3 bases and J dropped 3; count of bases not matched to a gene: 12. This CDR3 is built from 17 residues. Germline CDR1 SGDLS, CDR2 YYNGEE. Complete variable domain (other parts from reference TRBV9 and TRBJ2-7): DSGVTQTPKHLITATGQRVTLRCSPRSGDLSVYWYQQSLDQGLQFLIQYYNGEERAKGNILERFSAQQFPDLHSELNLSSLELGDSALYFCASSAEGRTSGLYEQYFGPGTRLTVT.